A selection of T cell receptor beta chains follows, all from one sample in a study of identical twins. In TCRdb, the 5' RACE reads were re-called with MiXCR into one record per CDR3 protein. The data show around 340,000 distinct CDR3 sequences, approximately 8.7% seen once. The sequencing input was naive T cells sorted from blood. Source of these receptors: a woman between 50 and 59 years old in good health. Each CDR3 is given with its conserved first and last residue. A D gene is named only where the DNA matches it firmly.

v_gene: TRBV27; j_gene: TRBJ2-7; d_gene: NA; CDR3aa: CASTAGTGYEQYF
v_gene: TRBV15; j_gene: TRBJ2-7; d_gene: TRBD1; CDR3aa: CATSSPGQSTYEQYF
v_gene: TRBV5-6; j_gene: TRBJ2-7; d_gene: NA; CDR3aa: CASSNPGGPEGYEQYF
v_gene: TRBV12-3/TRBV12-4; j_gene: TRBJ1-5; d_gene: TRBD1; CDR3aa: CASSLGDRGRDQPQHF
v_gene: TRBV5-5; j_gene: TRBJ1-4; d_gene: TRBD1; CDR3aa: CASSLQGRGEKLFF
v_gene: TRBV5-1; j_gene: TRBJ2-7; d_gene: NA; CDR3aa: CASRGSTPSYEQYF
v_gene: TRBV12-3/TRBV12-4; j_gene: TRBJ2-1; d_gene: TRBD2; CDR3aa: CASSHGLAGGQDEQFF
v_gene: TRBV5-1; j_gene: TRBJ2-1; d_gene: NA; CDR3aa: CASSLVSPGSEQFF
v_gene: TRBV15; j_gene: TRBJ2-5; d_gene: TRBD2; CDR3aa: CATSRGLAGGKFQGTQYF
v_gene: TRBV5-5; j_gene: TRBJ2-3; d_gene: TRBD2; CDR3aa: CASSLFGGGPADTQYF
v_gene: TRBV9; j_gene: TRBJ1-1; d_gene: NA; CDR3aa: CASSVYSAPNTEAFF
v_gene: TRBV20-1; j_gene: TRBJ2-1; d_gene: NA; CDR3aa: CSARARSSYNEQFF
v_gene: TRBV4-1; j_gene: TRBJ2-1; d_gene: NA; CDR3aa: CASSDAGNMGAHEQFF
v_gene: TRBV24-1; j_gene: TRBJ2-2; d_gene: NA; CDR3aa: CATSDSDNTGELFF
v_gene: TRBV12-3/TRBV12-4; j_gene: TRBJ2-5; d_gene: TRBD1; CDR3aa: CASRRPDREKTQYF
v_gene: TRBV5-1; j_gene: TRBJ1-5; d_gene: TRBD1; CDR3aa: CASSLGTGHYQPQHF
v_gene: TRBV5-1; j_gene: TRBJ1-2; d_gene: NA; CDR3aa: CASSLAGTDYGYTF
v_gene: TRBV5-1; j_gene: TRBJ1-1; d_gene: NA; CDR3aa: CASSLEAGRSTEAFF
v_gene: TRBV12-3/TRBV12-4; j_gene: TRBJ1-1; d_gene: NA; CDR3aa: CASSLEGRAEAFF
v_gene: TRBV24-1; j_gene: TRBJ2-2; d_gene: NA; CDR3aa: CATVGESGTGELFF
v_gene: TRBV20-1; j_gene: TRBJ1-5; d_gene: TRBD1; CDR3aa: CSATGQGEGPQHF
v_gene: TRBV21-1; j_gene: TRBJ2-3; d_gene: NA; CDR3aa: CASSKWGESTDTQYF